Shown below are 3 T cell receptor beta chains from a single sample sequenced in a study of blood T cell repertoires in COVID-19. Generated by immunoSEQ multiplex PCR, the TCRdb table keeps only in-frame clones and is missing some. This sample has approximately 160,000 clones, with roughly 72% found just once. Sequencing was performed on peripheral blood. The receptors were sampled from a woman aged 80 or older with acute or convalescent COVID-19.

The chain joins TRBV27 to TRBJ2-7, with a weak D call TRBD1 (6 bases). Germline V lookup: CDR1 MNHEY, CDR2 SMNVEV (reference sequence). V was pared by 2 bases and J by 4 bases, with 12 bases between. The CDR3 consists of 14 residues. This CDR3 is CASSLTPRGYEQYF. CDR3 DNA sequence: TGTGCCAGCAGTTTAACCCCGAGGGGGTACGAGCAGTACTTC.

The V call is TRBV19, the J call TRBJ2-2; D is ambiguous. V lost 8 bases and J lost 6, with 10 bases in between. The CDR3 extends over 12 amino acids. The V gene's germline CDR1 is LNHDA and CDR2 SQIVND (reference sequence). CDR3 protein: CASSALAGELFF. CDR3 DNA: TGTGCCAGTTCCGCCTTAGCCGGGGAGCTGTTTTTT.

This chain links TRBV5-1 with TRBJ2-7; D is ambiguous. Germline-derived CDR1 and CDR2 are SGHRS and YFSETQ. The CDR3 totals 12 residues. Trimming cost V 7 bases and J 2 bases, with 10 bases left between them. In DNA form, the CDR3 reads TGCGCCAGCGGCGCGGTTCCCTACGAGCAGTACTTC. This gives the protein CASGAVPYEQYF.